This T cell receptor beta chain was profiled in a study of blood T cell repertoires in COVID-19. Individuals drawn from approximately 26 US areas were roughly 18 to 100 years old. The table lists this clone with a count of one. Under the authors' procedure: Reference gene primer amplification gave estimated nucleated cell counts. Clones were sequenced by immunoSEQ multiplex PCR, and TCRdb holds only the in-frame ones, with some missing. For V, J and clone size, that table is used; D and trimming come from the DNA. The sample records 450,000 to 600,000 clones, 87% being singletons. The germline gives CDR1 MNHEY, CDR2 SVGAGI. The CDR3 has 11 amino acids. The ends were cut back, 6 bases at V and 8 bases at J, with 10 bases in the middle.

Sequencing was carried out using PBMCs or T cells enriched from blood (not recorded which). The gene calls are TRBV6-5 and TRBJ1-2, with D possibly matching TRBD1 (5 bases). The TCR comes from a woman aged 18-29 years who had recovered from COVID-19. The CDR3 DNA is TGTGCCAGCAGGGGGGGGAGAGGCTACACCTTC. The encoded protein is CASRGGRGYTF.